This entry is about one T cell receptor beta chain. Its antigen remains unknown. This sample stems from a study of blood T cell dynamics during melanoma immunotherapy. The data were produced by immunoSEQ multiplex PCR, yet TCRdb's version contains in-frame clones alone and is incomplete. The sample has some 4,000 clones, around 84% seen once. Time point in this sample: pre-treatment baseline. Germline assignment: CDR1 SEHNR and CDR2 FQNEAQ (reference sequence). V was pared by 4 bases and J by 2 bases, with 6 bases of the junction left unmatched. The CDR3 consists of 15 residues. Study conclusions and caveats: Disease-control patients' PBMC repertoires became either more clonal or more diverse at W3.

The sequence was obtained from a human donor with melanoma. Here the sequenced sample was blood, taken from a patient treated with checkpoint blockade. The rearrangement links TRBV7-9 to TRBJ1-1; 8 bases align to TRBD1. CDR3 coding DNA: TGTGCCAGCAGCTCCCGACAGGGGCGAAACACTGAAGCTTTCTTT. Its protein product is CASSSRQGRNTEAFF.